These 31 T cell receptor beta chains were all obtained from the same sample, sequenced in a study of identical twins. In TCRdb, the 5' RACE reads were re-called with MiXCR into one record per CDR3 protein. Among some 300,000 distinct CDR3 sequences listed, roughly an eighth were seen once. These same records also appear under a second study, on yellow fever vaccine responses in identical twins.

The sequenced material came from CD8+ T cells sorted from blood. These receptors were taken from a woman aged 18-35 years in good health.

In this sample, this clonotype turned up many times. The CDR3 region has the DNA TGTGCCAGCAGCCCCGGTGGAGCCACTGAAGCTTTCTTT. This gives the protein CASSPGGATEAFF. This chain connects TRBV7-9 to TRBJ1-1, with D uncertain. The CDR3 covers 13 residues. Trimming removed 5 bases at V and 4 bases at J, with 11 bases between. Germline V gives CDR1 SEHNR, CDR2 FQNEAQ (reference sequence).

V gene TRBV28 combines with J gene TRBJ2-3; D may correspond to TRBD1 or TRBD2 (5 bases each). V lost 6 bases and J 2 bases, leaving 15 bases between the germline ends. CDR1 MDHEN and CDR2 SYDVKM come from the germline V gene. The CDR3 has 15 amino acids. CDR3 residues: CASSFGDPATDTQYF. DNA for the CDR3: TGTGCCAGCAGCTTTGGGGACCCGGCCACAGATACGCAGTATTTT.

The genes are TRBV7-9 and TRBJ2-3, with unresolved D. CDR3 length: 16 amino acids. The germline V gene encodes CDR1 SEHNR and CDR2 FQNEAQ (reference sequence). The V and J ends lost 0 bases and 6 bases respectively, with 16 bases between them. The CDR3 loop is CASSLAAPFLMDTQYF. The CDR3 DNA follows: TGTGCCAGCAGCTTAGCTGCCCCATTCCTTATGGATACGCAGTATTTT.

The chain has TRBV4-1 and TRBJ2-1; D may correspond to TRBD1 or TRBD2 (6 bases each). V was pared by 2 bases and J by 6 bases, with 14 bases between. The CDR3 length is 15 residues. CDR1 and CDR2 from the germline V gene are MGHRA and YSYEKL. The CDR3 nucleotides read TGCGCCAGCAGCCAATTGGGGGCGCGGGGCAATGAGCAGTTCTTC. Translation gives CASSQLGARGNEQFF.

This clonotype was counted between two and nine times. This chain uses TRBV29-1 with TRBJ1-3, with no clear D. The CDR3 covers 14 residues. Germline CDR1 SQVTM, CDR2 ANQGSEA. V shed 6 bases and J shed 3 bases, with 15 bases lying between them. The CDR3 coding sequence is TGCAGCGTACGAGGATCGGAGTTTGGAAACACCATATATTTT. Its protein product is CSVRGSEFGNTIYF.

This clonotype has a handful of counts. The chain carries TRBV4-1 and TRBJ1-2; D is possibly TRBD1 (6 bases). Trimming left V 0 bases short and J 6 bases short, with 14 bases between. The V gene's germline CDR1 is MGHRA and CDR2 YSYEKL. This CDR3 region has 15 residues. In DNA, the CDR3 is TGCGCCAGCAGCCAAGATCTGAGGGGGTTTGATGGCTACACCTTC. Its translation: CASSQDLRGFDGYTF.

This clonotype has ten or more counts. The chain links TRBV10-1 to TRBJ2-7; D possibly corresponds to TRBD1 (6 bases). The germline V gene encodes CDR1 WNHNN and CDR2 SYGVQD (reference sequence). V dropped 3 bases and J dropped 1 base, with 7 bases sitting between them. The CDR3 runs to 13 residues. The CDR3 spells CASSEGTSYEQYF. The CDR3 DNA sequence: TGCGCCAGCAGTGAAGGGACATCCTACGAGCAGTACTTC.

V gene TRBV28 combines with J gene TRBJ1-1; 7 nucleotides agree with TRBD1. Germline CDR1 and CDR2: MDHEN and SYDVKM. The trim removed 6 bases at V and 1 base at J, leaving 8 bases unmatched. CDR3 length: 15 amino acids. The CDR3 DNA sequence: TGTGCCAGCAGGCTAACAGGGGACCCGAACACTGAAGCTTTCTTT. This encodes CASRLTGDPNTEAFF. Full variable domain (outside the CDR3, taken from reference TRBV28 and TRBJ1-1): DVKVTQSSRYLVKRTGEKVFLECVQDMDHENMFWYRQDPGLGLRLIYFSYDVKMKEKGDIPEGYSVSREKKERFSLILESASTNQTSMYLCASRLTGDPNTEAFFGQGTRLTVV.

The chain has TRBV6-1 and TRBJ1-1; TRBD1 agrees at 11 bases. In germline, CDR1 is MNHNS, CDR2 SASEGT. The V segment lost 6 bases and the J segment 3 bases; nucleotides outside the gene matches: 12. CDR3 length: 17 amino acids. This chain's CDR3 is CASRGARDRGVYTEAFF. The CDR3 DNA follows: TGTGCCAGCAGGGGGGCCCGGGACAGGGGGGTTTACACTGAAGCTTTCTTT.

The chain has TRBV12-5 and TRBJ2-1; TRBD2 matches 15 bases. Germline trimming cut 5 bases from V and 15 bases from J; bases unmatched to any gene: 8. CDR1 is LGHNT, CDR2 FRNRAP, per germline. CDR3 size: 14 residues. The DNA for the CDR3 is TGTGCTAGTGGTACCGGGACTAGCGGGAGGAACTGGTTCTTC. The encoded protein is CASGTGTSGRNWFF.

This clonotype occurred a few times. V is TRBV2 and J is TRBJ2-7; D is ambiguous. CDR3 length: 13 residues. Trimming removed 6 bases at V and 3 bases at J, with 12 bases between. Germline-derived CDR1 and CDR2 are SNHLY and FYNNEI. The CDR3 region is CASSGRVHYEQYV. The CDR3 DNA follows: TGTGCCAGCAGCGGTCGGGTTCACTACGAGCAGTACGTC.

The chain recombines TRBV12-3 or TRBV12-4 with TRBJ2-1; 8 nucleotides line up with TRBD1. The CDR3 is 12 amino acids. V lost 6 bases to trimming and J lost 9 bases; unmatched junction nucleotides: 4. This CDR3 is CASSRDRPEQFF. For the CDR3, the DNA is TGTGCCAGCAGCCGGGACAGGCCTGAGCAGTTCTTC.

This clonotype was counted ten times or more. The genes are TRBV28 and TRBJ2-1; 9 positions agree with TRBD1. V lost 5 bases and J lost 8; bases outside the gene matches: 7. Germline CDR1 and CDR2: MDHEN and SYDVKM. The CDR3 is 14 amino acids. CDR3 region: CASSPGTGYYEQFF. CDR3 nucleotide sequence: TGTGCCAGCAGTCCCGGGACAGGGTATTATGAGCAGTTCTTC.

This clonotype showed up many times. The chain uses TRBV24-1 and TRBJ2-1; TRBD1 agrees at 11 bases. This CDR3 region has 14 residues. The V segment lost 6 bases and the J segment 6 bases; nucleotides outside the gene matches: 3. Germline CDR1 is KGHDR and CDR2 is SFDVKD. The chain's CDR3 is CATSPGTGGNEQFF. CDR3 sequence (DNA): TGTGCCACCAGTCCCGGGACAGGGGGCAATGAGCAGTTCTTC.

There are a few counts of this clonotype. V and J are TRBV14 and TRBJ2-3; 10 bases are a match to TRBD2. CDR3 length equals 17 residues. The ends lost 4 bases at V and 9 bases at J; junction bases unmatched: 16. The V gene's germline CDR1 is SGHDN and CDR2 FVKESK. CDR3 sequence (DNA): TGTGCCAGCAGCCTGACCGTCCTAGCGGGAGACGAACCCACGCAGTATTTT. It translates to CASSLTVLAGDEPTQYF.

In this sample, this clonotype turned up a few times. The chain recombines TRBV4-1 with TRBJ2-4; D not certain. Germline CDR1 is MGHRA and CDR2 is YSYEKL. The V end was cut by 2 bases, the J end by 3 bases, with 5 bases between. This CDR3 is built from 13 residues. The CDR3 reads CASSQFGKNIQYF. The DNA of the CDR3 is TGCGCCAGCAGCCAATTCGGCAAAAACATTCAGTACTTC.

This clonotype was recorded many times. This chain uses TRBV28 with TRBJ2-7; 7 bases are a match to TRBD1. The V segment lost 7 bases and the J segment 1 base; nucleotides outside the gene matches: 4. Germline values: CDR1 MDHEN, CDR2 SYDVKM. The CDR3 is 13 residues long. In nucleotides, the CDR3 is TGTGCCAGCACCCCAGGGGGATCCTACGAGCAGTACGTC. Its translation is CASTPGGSYEQYV.

V usage is TRBV20-1 and J usage is TRBJ1-2; perhaps TRBD1 as D (5 bases). Germline CDR1 is DFQATT and CDR2 is SNEGSKA (reference sequence). V lost 1 base and J lost 3, with 18 bases in between. This CDR3 is built from 16 residues. CDR3 nucleotide sequence: TGCAGTGCTAGAGCGGGAAGTGAGGGGATGCACTATGGCTACACCTTC. It is translated as CSARAGSEGMHYGYTF.

J is TRBJ1-4 and V is TRBV28, with 9 positions matching TRBD1. Trimming took 4 bases from V and 8 from J; bases not matched to a gene: 14. Germline V gene sequence: CDR1 MDHEN, CDR2 SYDVKM. The CDR3 has 17 residues. CDR3 sequence: CASSSGRYRGREEKLFF. As DNA, the CDR3 is TGTGCCAGCAGTTCAGGACGATACAGGGGGCGCGAAGAAAAACTGTTTTTT.

The rearrangement links TRBV3-1 to TRBJ2-3, with TRBD2 matching over 7 bases. V trimming: 0 bases; J trimming: 8 bases; junction bases outside the gene matches: 14. CDR1 is LGHDT and CDR2 is YNNKEL in the germline V gene (reference sequence). The CDR3 sequence is 17 residues long. The CDR3 loop reads CASSQDGSSGFLGTQYF. The CDR3 coding sequence is TGTGCCAGCAGCCAAGATGGATCTAGCGGCTTTTTGGGTACGCAGTATTTT.

The sample holds a few counts of this clonotype. This chain connects TRBV20-1 to TRBJ2-1; tentative D call: TRBD2 (6 bases). Trimming left V 2 bases short and J 8 bases short, with 19 bases between. The CDR3 has 15 amino acids. CDR1 is DFQATT, CDR2 SNEGSKA, per germline (reference sequence). CDR3 protein: CSARPFGGGAHEQFF. The CDR3 nucleotides read TGCAGTGCTAGACCCTTTGGGGGAGGCGCCCATGAGCAGTTCTTC.

This clonotype was observed a handful of times. The V call is TRBV2, the J call TRBJ2-3; 8 bases align to TRBD2. Germline V CDR1 and CDR2: SNHLY, FYNNEI. V lost 7 bases, J lost 8 bases, and 8 bases stayed unmatched. There are 13 residues in the CDR3. In nucleotides, the CDR3 is TGTGCCAGCATAGGGCGGGAGGAGGTTACGCAGTATTTT. Protein: CASIGREEVTQYF.

This clonotype appeared many times. The chain joins TRBV12-3 or TRBV12-4 to TRBJ1-6, with a weak D call TRBD1 (6 bases). Between the trimmed V and J ends, which lost 8 bases and 10 bases, there was a span of 15 bases. This CDR3 is built from 13 residues. The CDR3 region has the DNA TGTGCCAGCGGACTGACAGGCGGCTCACCCCTCCACTTT. It encodes CASGLTGGSPLHF.

The genes are TRBV12-3 or TRBV12-4 and TRBJ1-3; tentative D call: TRBD1 (6 bases). V lost 3 bases, J lost 0 bases, and 12 bases lay in between. The CDR3 length is 16 residues. The CDR3 DNA follows: TGTGCCAGCAGTTTCTCACAGGGCTACTCTGGAAACACCATATATTTT. Translated, it gives CASSFSQGYSGNTIYF.

This clonotype was seen repeatedly, ten times or more. This chain uses TRBV28 with TRBJ2-5; TRBD1 aligns across 7 bases. Germline V CDR1 and CDR2: MDHEN, SYDVKM. V dropped 5 bases and J dropped 2; count of bases not matched to a gene: 5. This CDR3 has 14 residues. The CDR3 DNA reads as TGTGCCAGCAGTCCCGGGACAGATCAAGAGACCCAGTACTTC. Translated, it gives CASSPGTDQETQYF.

This clonotype was found a few times. The chain uses TRBV29-1 and TRBJ1-1, with a weak D call TRBD1 (5 bases). This CDR3 has 16 amino acids. V lost 3 bases to trimming and J lost 1 base, with 18 bases between them. CDR1 SQVTM and CDR2 ANQGSEA come from the germline V gene. For the CDR3, the DNA is TGCAGCGTTGATTGGGCAATGACAGACCCGAACACTGAAGCTTTCTTT. Translated, it gives CSVDWAMTDPNTEAFF. The full variable domain, in which reference TRBV29-1 and TRBJ1-1 provide the parts outside the CDR3, is SAVISQKPSRDICQRGTSLTIQCQVDSQVTMMFWYRQQPGQSLTLIATANQGSEATYESGFVIDKFPISRPNLTFSTLTVSNMSPEDSSIYLCSVDWAMTDPNTEAFFGQGTRLTVV.

V is TRBV6-5 and J is TRBJ2-7, with D uncertain. V lost 2 bases to trimming and J lost 3 bases, with 14 bases between them. The CDR3 sequence is 15 residues long. Germline values: CDR1 MNHEY, CDR2 SVGAGI. This chain's CDR3 is CASSYDGVSDYEQYF. In DNA, the CDR3 is TGTGCCAGCAGTTACGATGGGGTGAGCGACTACGAGCAGTACTTC.

This clonotype was found a few times. The chain uses TRBV4-1 and TRBJ1-1; TRBD1 agrees at 7 bases. The V segment lost 4 bases and the J segment 3 bases; nucleotides outside the gene matches: 5. Germline assignment: CDR1 MGHRA and CDR2 YSYEKL. The CDR3 covers 14 residues. The CDR3 here is CASSRTTGDTEAFF. The CDR3 nucleotides read TGCGCCAGCAGCCGCACAACAGGGGACACTGAAGCTTTCTTT.

This rearrangement joins TRBV12-3 or TRBV12-4 to TRBJ1-5; D perhaps matches TRBD1 (5 bases). V shed 5 bases and J shed 2 bases, with 10 bases lying between them. This CDR3 has 14 residues. The CDR3 reads CASSGAQGNQPQHF. CDR3 coding DNA: TGTGCCAGCAGTGGGGCCCAGGGCAATCAGCCCCAGCATTTT.

The J gene is TRBJ1-1, the V gene TRBV28, with D maybe TRBD1 (5 bases). The CDR3 has 15 amino acids. In germline, CDR1 is MDHEN, CDR2 SYDVKM. V was pared by 7 bases and J by 3 bases, with 18 bases between. The CDR3, as DNA: TGTGCCAGCACTCTTTTAGGGGTCTCGCACACTGAAGCTTTCTTT. This encodes CASTLLGVSHTEAFF.

This clonotype occurred many times. The chain has TRBV4-1 and TRBJ2-5; no definite D call. V lost 2 bases, J lost 3 bases, and 16 bases lay in between. This CDR3 comprises 16 residues. Germline V gene data show CDR1 as MGHRA and CDR2 as YSYEKL. The CDR3 spells CASSQPPVGPKETQYF. The CDR3 region has the DNA TGCGCCAGCAGCCAACCCCCGGTTGGACCCAAAGAGACCCAGTACTTC.